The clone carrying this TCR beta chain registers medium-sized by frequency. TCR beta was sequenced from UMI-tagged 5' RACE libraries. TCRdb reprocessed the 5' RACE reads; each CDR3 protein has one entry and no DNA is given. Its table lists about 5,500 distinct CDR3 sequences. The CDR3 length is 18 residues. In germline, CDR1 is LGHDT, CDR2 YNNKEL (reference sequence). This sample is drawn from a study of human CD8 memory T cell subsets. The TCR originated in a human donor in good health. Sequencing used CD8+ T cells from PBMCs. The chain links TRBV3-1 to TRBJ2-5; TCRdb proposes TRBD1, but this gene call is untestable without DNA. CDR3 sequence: CASSQDATGGISYETQYF.